Shown below are 8 T cell receptor beta chains from a single sample sequenced in a study of shared clonotypes between healthy human individuals. Here immunoSEQ multiplex PCR was the method, and the copy in TCRdb shows in-frame clones only, minus some. The data contain 2 million to 2.5 million clones, 92% of them singletons. Sequencing was done on a sample of naive CD4+ T cells from PBMCs. Subset of the sample: CD45RA+ positively selected. The receptors stem from a young man in good health. Some clones in this sample may be carry-over from other donors' samples.

The V gene is TRBV5-5, the J gene TRBJ1-2; D is unclear. Germline lookup yields CDR1 SGHKS and CDR2 YYEKEE (reference sequence). V shed 0 bases and J shed 3 bases, with 9 bases lying between them. The CDR3 length is 14 residues. CDR3 protein: CASSLEGLDYGYTF. In DNA form, the CDR3 reads TGTGCCAGCAGCTTGGAGGGTTTAGACTATGGCTACACCTTC.

V and J are TRBV18 and TRBJ1-1; no definite D call. With 5 bases removed from V and 0 bases from J, the gap between germline ends came to 10 bases. CDR1 and CDR2 (germline): KGHSH, LQKENI. The CDR3 is made up of 14 amino acids. This CDR3 reads CASSSTSMNTEAFF. The CDR3 DNA reads TGTGCCAGCTCATCGACTTCCATGAACACTGAAGCTTTCTTT.

As for this clone: Different DNA sequences within this sample yield the same CDR3. CDR3 sequence: CASSSGVNGYTF. CDR3 DNA: TGCGCCAGCAGCTCCGGAGTTAATGGCTACACCTTC. This sequence joins TRBV5-1 and TRBJ1-2; D remains ambiguous. Germline V gives CDR1 SGHRS, CDR2 YFSETQ. The CDR3 extends over 12 amino acids. Trimming pared 3 bases from V and 6 bases from J, leaving 9 bases between.

The V and J genes are TRBV18 and TRBJ1-5, with a weak D call TRBD1 (6 bases). The V end lost 2 bases, the J end lost 8 bases, and 13 bases lay between the germline ends. This CDR3 contains 14 residues. CDR1 KGHSH and CDR2 LQKENI come from the germline V gene. The CDR3 reads CASSPIRGGEPQHF. The CDR3 DNA reads as TGTGCCAGCTCACCAATCAGGGGCGGGGAGCCCCAGCATTTT.

The chain uses TRBV5-1 and TRBJ2-6; D may be TRBD1 (5 bases). The ends were cut back, 0 bases at V and 2 bases at J, with 9 bases in the middle. The CDR3 runs to 16 residues. Germline V CDR1 and CDR2: SGHRS, YFSETQ. The CDR3 loop reads CASSLVVGPGANVLTF. CDR3 bases: TGCGCCAGCAGCTTGGTAGTGGGGCCTGGGGCCAACGTCCTGACTTTC.

V usage is TRBV11-2 and J usage is TRBJ2-7, with 13 bases aligning to TRBD2. J was trimmed by 2 bases and V by 5 bases; bases with no gene match: 15. Germline V gene lookup returns CDR1 SGHAT and CDR2 FQNNGV. The CDR3 spans 19 residues. CDR3 in amino acids: CASSPLSGTSGNQAYEQYF. The CDR3 DNA reads as TGTGCCAGCAGCCCCCTTTCCGGGACTAGCGGGAATCAGGCCTACGAGCAGTACTTC.

The chain links TRBV5-1 to TRBJ2-7; 8 bases align to TRBD1. The V segment lost 1 base and the J segment 2 bases; nucleotides outside the gene matches: 5. This CDR3 region has 15 residues. Germline V gene lookup returns CDR1 SGHRS and CDR2 YFSETQ. This CDR3 reads CASSLTGQAPYEQYF. The CDR3 DNA reads TGCGCCAGCAGCTTGACGGGACAGGCGCCCTACGAGCAGTACTTC.

The rearrangement links TRBV6-5 to TRBJ1-2, with D possibly TRBD1 on 6 matching bases. The V gene lost 7 bases and the J gene lost 8 bases, with 17 bases spanning the gap. In germline, CDR1 is MNHEY, CDR2 SVGAGI. The CDR3 is 13 amino acids. Here the CDR3 reads CASTPRGASGYTF. The CDR3 DNA is TGTGCCAGCACCCCTCGGGGGGCTTCGGGCTACACCTTC.